This T cell receptor beta chain emerged from a study of blood T cell repertoires in COVID-19. The wider study: COVID-19 samples from acute and convalescent phases originated in the United States, Italy and Spain.

The V gene's germline CDR1 is LGHDT and CDR2 YNNKEL (reference sequence). This CDR3 comprises 15 residues. With V trimmed by 1 base and J by 5 bases, 6 bases remained unmatched. Some clones are missing from TCRdb's copy, which holds only in-frame ones; the method was immunoSEQ multiplex PCR. This sample has about 40,000 clones; approximately 89% occur once, and the top ten carry 9%. This clone was observed once. The chain joins TRBV3-1 (or the pseudogene TRBV3-2) to TRBJ2-5, with 8 bases identical to TRBD2. The sequence was obtained from a woman in her 70s with acute or convalescent COVID-19. Sequencing was performed on peripheral blood. The CDR3 nucleotides read TGTGCCAGCAGCCAAGGGACTAGCTCTGTTGAGACCCAGTACTTC. Translating gives CASSQGTSSVETQYF.